This T cell receptor (beta chain) is from a study of T cells in Graves' hyperthyroidism and ophthalmopathy. This clonotype has more than one count but fewer than ten. Researchers took RNA transcripts and amplified the TCR beta CDR3 regions from them. A first-round RT-PCR of the TCR CDR3 used the HTBI primer set. TCRdb recomputed calls from the multiplex PCR reads with MiXCR, one row per CDR3 protein. The sample includes hundreds of thousands of distinct CDR3 sequences, under 20% of them seen just once. Each diagnosis drew on symptoms, thyroxine, TRAb, thyroid ultrasound and orbital computed tomography findings. The study collected blood at first hyperthyroidism diagnosis, before any ophthalmopathy symptoms arose. Trimming left V 1 base short and J 9 bases short, with 16 bases between. Germline lookup yields CDR1 SGHAT and CDR2 FQNNGV. This CDR3 spans 15 amino acids.

The specimen was blood. This chain joins TRBV11-2 and TRBJ2-4, with D possibly TRBD1 on 6 matching bases. This TCR came from a woman in her 50s with Graves' hyperthyroidism that later progressed to Graves' ophthalmopathy. This CDR3 is CASSLGADRSAIQYF. CDR3 DNA: TGTGCCAGCAGCTTAGGGGCAGACAGGAGTGCCATTCAGTACTTC.